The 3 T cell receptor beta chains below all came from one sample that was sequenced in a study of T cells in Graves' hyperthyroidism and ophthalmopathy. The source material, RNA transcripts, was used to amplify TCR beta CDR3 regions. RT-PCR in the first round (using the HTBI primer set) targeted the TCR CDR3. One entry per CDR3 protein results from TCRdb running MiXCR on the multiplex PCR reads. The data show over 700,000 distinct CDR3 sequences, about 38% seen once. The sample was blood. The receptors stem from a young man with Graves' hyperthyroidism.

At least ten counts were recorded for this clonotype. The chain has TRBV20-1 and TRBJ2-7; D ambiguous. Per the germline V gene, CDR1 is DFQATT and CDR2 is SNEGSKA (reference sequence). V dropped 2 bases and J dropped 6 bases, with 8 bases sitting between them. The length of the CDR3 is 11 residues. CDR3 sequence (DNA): TGCAGTGCTAGATACGGAAGCGAGCAGTACTTC. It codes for CSARYGSEQYF.

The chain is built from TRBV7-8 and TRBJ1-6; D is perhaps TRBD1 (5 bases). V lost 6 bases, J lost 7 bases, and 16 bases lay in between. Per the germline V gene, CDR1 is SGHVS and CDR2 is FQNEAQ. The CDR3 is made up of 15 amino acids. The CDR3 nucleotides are TGTGCCAGCAGTATAGGGGCAGAGAGGAATTCACCCCTCCACTTT. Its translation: CASSIGAERNSPLHF.

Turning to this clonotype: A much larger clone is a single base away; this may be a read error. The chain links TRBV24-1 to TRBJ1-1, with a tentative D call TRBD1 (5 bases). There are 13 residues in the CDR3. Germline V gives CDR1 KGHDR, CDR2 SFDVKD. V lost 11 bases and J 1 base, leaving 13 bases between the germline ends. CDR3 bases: TGTGCCAGCAGGGCGGGGAAGAACACTGAAGCTTTCTTT. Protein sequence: CASRAGKNTEAFF.